Listed here is a single TCR beta chain. The antigen is undetermined. This record comes from a study of early T cells in non-severe SARS-CoV-2 infection. Study background: Investigators sequenced bulk RNA drawn from unsorted whole blood, and chains remained unpaired.

Unique molecular identifiers were attached to individual cDNA molecules. MiXCR was run by TCRdb on the 5' RACE reads, yielding one entry per CDR3 protein. This table has under 50,000 distinct CDR3 sequences, 3.5% to 5% appearing once. Regarding the study as a whole: VDJdb matching favored anti-spike CD8 responses, missing private and CD4 specificities.

This receptor was taken from an adult who was a healthcare worker with PCR-confirmed SARS-CoV-2 infection or an uninfected control (not recorded which). Sequencing input: whole blood.

For the CDR3, the DNA is TGTGCCAGCAGTTTAGCGATAGGGAGCTCCTACAATGAGCAGTTCTTC. Translation: CASSLAIGSSYNEQFF. The genes are TRBV12-3 or TRBV12-4 and TRBJ2-1, with D possibly being TRBD2 (5 bases). This CDR3 contains 16 residues. V was shortened by 0 bases and J by 0 bases, with 9 bases between the two germline ends.